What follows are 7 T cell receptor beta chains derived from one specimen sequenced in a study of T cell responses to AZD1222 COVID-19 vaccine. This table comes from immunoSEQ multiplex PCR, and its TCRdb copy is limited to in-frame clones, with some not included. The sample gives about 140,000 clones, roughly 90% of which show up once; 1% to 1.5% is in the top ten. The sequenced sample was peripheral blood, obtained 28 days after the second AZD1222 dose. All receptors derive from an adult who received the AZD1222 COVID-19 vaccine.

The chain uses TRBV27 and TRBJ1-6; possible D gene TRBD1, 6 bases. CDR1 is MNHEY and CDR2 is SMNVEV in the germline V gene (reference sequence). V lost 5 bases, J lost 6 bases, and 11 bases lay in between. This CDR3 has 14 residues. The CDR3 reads CASSPRTANSPLHF. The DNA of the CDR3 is TGTGCCAGCAGTCCTCGGACAGCTAATTCACCCCTCCACTTT.

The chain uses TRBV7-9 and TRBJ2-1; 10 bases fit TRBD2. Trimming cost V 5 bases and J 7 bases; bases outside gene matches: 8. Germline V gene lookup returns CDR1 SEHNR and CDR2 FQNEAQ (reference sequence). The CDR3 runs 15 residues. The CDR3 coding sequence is TGTGCCAGCAGCCGAGCGGGAGGGCCCCAAAATGAGCAGTTCTTC. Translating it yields CASSRAGGPQNEQFF.

CDR3: CSVEEGHKGRAGELFF. The CDR3 DNA reads TGCAGCGTTGAAGAGGGGCATAAAGGGAGGGCCGGGGAGCTGTTTTTT. The chain employs TRBV29-1 and TRBJ2-2; 7 positions match TRBD2. With 0 bases clipped from V and 6 bases from J, the junction kept 10 bases outside the gene matches. The CDR3 is 16 residues long. The germline gives CDR1 SQVTM, CDR2 ANQGSEA.

The chain's CDR3 is CASSLVAQSDQPQHF. CDR3 DNA: TGTGCCAGCAGCTTAGTTGCCCAGAGCGATCAGCCCCAGCATTTT. This chain connects TRBV7-2 to TRBJ1-5; no clear D. Per the germline V gene, CDR1 is SGHTA and CDR2 is FQGNSA. The length of the CDR3 is 15 residues. Trimming pared 1 base from V and 5 bases from J, leaving 12 bases between.

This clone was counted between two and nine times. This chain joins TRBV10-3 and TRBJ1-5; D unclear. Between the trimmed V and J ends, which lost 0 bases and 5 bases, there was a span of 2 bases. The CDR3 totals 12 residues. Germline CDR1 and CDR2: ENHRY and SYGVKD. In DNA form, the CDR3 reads TGTGCCATCAGTGAGTCTGATCAGCCCCAGCATTTT. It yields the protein CAISESDQPQHF.

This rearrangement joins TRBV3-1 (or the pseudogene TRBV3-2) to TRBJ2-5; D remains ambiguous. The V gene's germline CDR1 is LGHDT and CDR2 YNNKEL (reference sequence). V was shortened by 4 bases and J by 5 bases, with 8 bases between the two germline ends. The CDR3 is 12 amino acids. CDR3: CASSLRVETQYF. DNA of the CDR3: TGTGCCAGCAGCCTACGGGTCGAGACCCAGTACTTC.

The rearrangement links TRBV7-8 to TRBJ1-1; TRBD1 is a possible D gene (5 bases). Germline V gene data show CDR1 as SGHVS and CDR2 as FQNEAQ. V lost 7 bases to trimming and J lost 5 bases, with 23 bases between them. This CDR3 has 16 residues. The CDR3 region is CASNPSETGVWTEAFF. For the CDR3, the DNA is TGTGCCAGCAACCCAAGTGAGACGGGGGTTTGGACTGAAGCTTTCTTT.